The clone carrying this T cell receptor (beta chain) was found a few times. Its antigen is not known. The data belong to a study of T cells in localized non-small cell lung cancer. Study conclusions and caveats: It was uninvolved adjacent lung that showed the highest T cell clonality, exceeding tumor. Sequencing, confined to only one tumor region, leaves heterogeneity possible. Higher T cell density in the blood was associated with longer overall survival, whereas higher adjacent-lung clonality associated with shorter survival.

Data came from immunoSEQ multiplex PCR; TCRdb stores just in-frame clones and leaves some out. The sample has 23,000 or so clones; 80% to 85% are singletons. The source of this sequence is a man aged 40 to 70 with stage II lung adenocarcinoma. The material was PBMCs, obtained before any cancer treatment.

The CDR3 reads CARERGGQNIQYF. The CDR3 coding sequence is TGCGCCAGGGAGAGGGGGGGCCAAAACATTCAGTACTTC. The chain combines TRBV23-1 with TRBJ2-4; a weak D match, TRBD2 (7 bases). TRBV23-1 falls under the ORF class, with uncertain function. V lost 9 bases and J 5 bases, leaving 14 bases between the germline ends. This CDR3 has 13 residues.